This T cell receptor (beta chain) was found in a study of vaccination and CD4 T cells after COVID-19. For this clonotype: The antigen is unknown.

The CDR3 covers 16 residues. Germline V gene sequence: CDR1 SGHTA, CDR2 FQGNSA. The V end lost 2 bases, the J end lost 0 bases, and 10 bases lay between the germline ends. CD4+ T cells that had been cultured provided DNA sequenced with the Oncomine TCR Beta short-read assay. One entry per CDR3 protein results from TCRdb running MiXCR on the PCR reads. The sample lists approximately 15,000 distinct CDR3 sequences, 40% to 50% seen once, with roughly a fifth in the top ten. Indicated treatment: roughly 10-day PBMC culture with coronavirus spike peptide pools or control peptides (ViraFEST assay). ViraFEST used peptide pools to expand antigen-specific T cells before TCR sequencing.

The starting material was CD4+ T cells from blood, cultured in vitro, obtained before SARS-CoV-2 vaccination. This chain uses TRBV7-2 with TRBJ2-2; no reliable D call. The receptor comes from a human donor who had recovered from COVID-19. The CDR3 is CASSLLPTPNTGELFF. Written as DNA, the CDR3 is TGTGCCAGCAGCTTACTTCCGACACCGAACACCGGGGAGCTGTTTTTT.